The clone carrying this T cell receptor beta chain has a handful of counts. Its specificity is not known. This entry belongs to a study of vaccination and CD4 T cells after COVID-19. Stated treatment: roughly ten-day PBMC culture with coronavirus spike peptide pools or control peptides (ViraFEST assay). Investigators obtained the unexposed donor's CD4+ T cells before the COVID-19 pandemic (2011-2018). Trimming cost V 1 base and J 6 bases, with 13 bases left between them. The CDR3 is made up of 14 amino acids. CDR1 is SGHTA and CDR2 is FQGNSA in the germline V gene. Sequenced with the Oncomine TCR Beta short-read assay was DNA taken from cultured CD4+ T cells. MiXCR, run by TCRdb on the PCR reads, gives a single entry per CDR3 protein. The sample holds around 7,400 distinct CDR3 sequences, more than 50% seen once.

The sequence came from a human donor in good health. Sequenced sample: CD4+ T cells from blood, cultured in vitro. The chain combines TRBV7-2 with TRBJ2-7; a possible D gene is TRBD2 (6 bases). CDR3 sequence (DNA): TGTGCCAGCAGCTTAGTTGGCTCGGAGGGCGAGCAGTACTTC. Translation gives CASSLVGSEGEQYF.